Listed below are T cell receptor beta chains from one sample, sequenced in a study of CD8+ T cells in alopecia areata. Some clones are missing from TCRdb's copy, which holds only in-frame ones; the method was immunoSEQ multiplex PCR. This sample has roughly 150,000 clones; 45% to 60% occur once, and the top ten carry around 4.8%. Sequenced sample: CD4+ T cells sorted from blood. The origin of the receptors is a human donor in good health. Each CDR3 is given with its conserved first and last residue. D genes are given only for firm matches. The size of a clone is reported for some rows only, either as once, few or many, or as a class for expanded clones.

cdr3_nt: TGTGCCACCAGCAGAGATCTGGGACAGGAAGAGACCCAGTACTTC
cdr3_aa: CATSRDLGQEETQYF
v_call: TRBV15
d_call: TRBD1
clone_size: NA
j_call: TRBJ2-5

cdr3_nt: TGCGCCAGCAGCCGGGCCTTCATGGGGCGGAATCAGCCCCAGCATTTT
cdr3_aa: CASSRAFMGRNQPQHF
v_call: TRBV5-1
d_call: NA
clone_size: few
j_call: TRBJ1-5

cdr3_nt: TGTGCCAGCTCACAAACAGAGACCCAGTACTTC
cdr3_aa: CASSQTETQYF
v_call: TRBV18
d_call: NA
clone_size: NA
j_call: TRBJ2-5

cdr3_nt: TGTGCTAGTGGTTTGTCCTTGGGCAGATTCCAAGAGACCCAGTACTTC
cdr3_aa: CASGLSLGRFQETQYF
v_call: TRBV12-5
d_call: NA
clone_size: few
j_call: TRBJ2-5

cdr3_nt: TGTGCCAGCAGTTACCAAGGCAATCAGCCCCAGCATTTT
cdr3_aa: CASSYQGNQPQHF
v_call: TRBV6-5
d_call: NA
clone_size: NA
j_call: TRBJ1-5

cdr3_nt: TGCGCCAGCAGCTCCCATCACACAGATACGCAGTATTTT
cdr3_aa: CASSSHHTDTQYF
v_call: TRBV5-1
d_call: NA
clone_size: few
j_call: TRBJ2-3

cdr3_nt: TGCAGCGTGGCCCCGACAGGGGGCTACGAGCAGTACTTC
cdr3_aa: CSVAPTGGYEQYF
v_call: TRBV29-1
d_call: TRBD1
clone_size: NA
j_call: TRBJ2-7

cdr3_nt: TGTGCCAGACAGGACACCCTCGAAGACGAGCAGTACTTC
cdr3_aa: CARQDTLEDEQYF
v_call: TRBV2
d_call: NA
clone_size: NA
j_call: TRBJ2-7

cdr3_nt: TGCAGCGCTAAAGTAGGGAAAGCTTTCTTT
cdr3_aa: CSAKVGKAFF
v_call: TRBV29-1
d_call: NA
clone_size: NA
j_call: TRBJ1-1

cdr3_nt: TGTGCCAGCAGCTACCGGGACCGCCGTTCTCCAGTCGCCTTC
cdr3_aa: CASSYRDRRSPVAF
v_call: TRBV7-8
d_call: NA
clone_size: NA
j_call: TRBJ1-2

cdr3_nt: TGTGCCTGGAGGGCCCCCCGAGACTATGGCTACACCTTC
cdr3_aa: CAWRAPRDYGYTF
v_call: TRBV30
d_call: NA
clone_size: NA
j_call: TRBJ1-2

cdr3_nt: TGTGCCAGCACAGACAGGGGGGATAGCAATCAGCCCCAGCATTTT
cdr3_aa: CASTDRGDSNQPQHF
v_call: TRBV16
d_call: TRBD1
clone_size: few
j_call: TRBJ1-5

cdr3_nt: TGTGCCAGTAGGGGGTCCAACTATGGCTACACCTTC
cdr3_aa: CASRGSNYGYTF
v_call: TRBV19
d_call: NA
clone_size: NA
j_call: TRBJ1-2

cdr3_nt: TGCGCCAGCAGCCAAGGCCCCACTCCGATATATGGCTACACCTTC
cdr3_aa: CASSQGPTPIYGYTF
v_call: TRBV4-1
d_call: NA
clone_size: NA
j_call: TRBJ1-2

cdr3_nt: TGCGCCAGCAGCCAAGGAGGGAGCGCCTACAATGAGCAGTTCTTC
cdr3_aa: CASSQGGSAYNEQFF
v_call: TRBV4-1
d_call: NA
clone_size: few
j_call: TRBJ2-1

cdr3_nt: TGCAGCGTCCGGACTAGCGGGAGGCTCAATGAGCAGTTCTTC
cdr3_aa: CSVRTSGRLNEQFF
v_call: TRBV29-1
d_call: TRBD2
clone_size: NA
j_call: TRBJ2-1

cdr3_nt: TGTGCCAGCAGCTTAGCAATGGGGGACGGAGAGACCCAGTACTTC
cdr3_aa: CASSLAMGDGETQYF
v_call: TRBV7-9
d_call: NA
clone_size: NA
j_call: TRBJ2-5

cdr3_nt: TGCGCCAGCAGCTTGGATTTGGGGATCCCTGAAGCTTTCTTT
cdr3_aa: CASSLDLGIPEAFF
v_call: TRBV5-1
d_call: NA
clone_size: few
j_call: TRBJ1-1

cdr3_nt: TGTGCCAGCAGCGTCACAGGGGGCACTGAAGCTTTCTTT
cdr3_aa: CASSVTGGTEAFF
v_call: TRBV9
d_call: TRBD1
clone_size: NA
j_call: TRBJ1-1

cdr3_nt: TGCAGCGTGTCCGGGACTAAGACGAATGAGCAGTTCTTC
cdr3_aa: CSVSGTKTNEQFF
v_call: TRBV29-1
d_call: TRBD2
clone_size: NA
j_call: TRBJ2-1

cdr3_nt: TGCAGCGTTGATAGAGGGGGAAAGGCCGGGGAGCTGTTTTTT
cdr3_aa: CSVDRGGKAGELFF
v_call: TRBV29-1
d_call: NA
clone_size: NA
j_call: TRBJ2-2

cdr3_nt: TGCAGCGTTGAAAGGGGACAAGAGACCCAGTACTTC
cdr3_aa: CSVERGQETQYF
v_call: TRBV29-1
d_call: NA
clone_size: few
j_call: TRBJ2-5

cdr3_nt: TGTGCCGGGGACGGGGACACTGAAGCTTTCTTT
cdr3_aa: CAGDGDTEAFF
v_call: TRBV30
d_call: NA
clone_size: few
j_call: TRBJ1-1

cdr3_nt: TGCAGCGTTGATGAATATTTGGTCTCTAACTTC
cdr3_aa: CSVDEYLVSNF
v_call: TRBV29-1
d_call: NA
clone_size: NA
j_call: TRBJ1-2

cdr3_nt: TGTGCCAGCAGCGTACGACCGACAGGGCCGAACACTGAAGCTTTCTTT
cdr3_aa: CASSVRPTGPNTEAFF
v_call: TRBV9
d_call: TRBD1
clone_size: NA
j_call: TRBJ1-1

cdr3_nt: TGTGCCAGCAGCCTTAGACAGGGGCATGGCTACACCTTC
cdr3_aa: CASSLRQGHGYTF
v_call: TRBV14
d_call: TRBD1
clone_size: few
j_call: TRBJ1-2